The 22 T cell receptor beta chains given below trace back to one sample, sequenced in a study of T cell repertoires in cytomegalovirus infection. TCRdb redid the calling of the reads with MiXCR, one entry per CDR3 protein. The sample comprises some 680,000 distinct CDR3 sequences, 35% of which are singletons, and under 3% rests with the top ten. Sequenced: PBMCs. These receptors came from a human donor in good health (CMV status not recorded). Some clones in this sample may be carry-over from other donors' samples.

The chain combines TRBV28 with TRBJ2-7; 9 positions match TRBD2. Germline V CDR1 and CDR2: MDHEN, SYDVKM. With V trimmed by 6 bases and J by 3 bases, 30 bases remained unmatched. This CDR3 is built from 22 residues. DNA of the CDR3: TGTGCCAGCAGGGGAAGAAAACGGGAGGCGGGAGGGCCCCGCTTGGAATTCTACGAGCAGTACTTC. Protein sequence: CASRGRKREAGGPRLEFYEQYF. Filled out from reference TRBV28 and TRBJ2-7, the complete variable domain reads DVKVTQSSRYLVKRTGEKVFLECVQDMDHENMFWYRQDPGLGLRLIYFSYDVKMKEKGDIPEGYSVSREKKERFSLILESASTNQTSMYLCASRGRKREAGGPRLEFYEQYFGPGTRLTVT.

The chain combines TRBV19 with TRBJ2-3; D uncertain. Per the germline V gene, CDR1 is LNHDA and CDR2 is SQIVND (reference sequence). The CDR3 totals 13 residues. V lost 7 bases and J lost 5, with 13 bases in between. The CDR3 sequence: CASNEGRGDTQYF. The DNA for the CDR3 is TGTGCCAGTAATGAAGGGCGCGGAGATACGCAGTATTTT.

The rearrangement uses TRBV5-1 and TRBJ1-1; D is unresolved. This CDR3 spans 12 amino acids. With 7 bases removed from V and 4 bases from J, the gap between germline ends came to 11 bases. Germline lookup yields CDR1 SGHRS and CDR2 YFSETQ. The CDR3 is CASGEVVTEAFF. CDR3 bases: TGCGCCAGCGGGGAAGTAGTCACTGAAGCTTTCTTT.

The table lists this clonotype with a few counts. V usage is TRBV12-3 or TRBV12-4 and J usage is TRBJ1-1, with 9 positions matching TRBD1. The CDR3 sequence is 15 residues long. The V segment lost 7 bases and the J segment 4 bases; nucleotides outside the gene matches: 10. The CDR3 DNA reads TGTGCCAGCACCGGGACAGGGCCAGGAAGCACTGAAGCTTTCTTT. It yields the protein CASTGTGPGSTEAFF.

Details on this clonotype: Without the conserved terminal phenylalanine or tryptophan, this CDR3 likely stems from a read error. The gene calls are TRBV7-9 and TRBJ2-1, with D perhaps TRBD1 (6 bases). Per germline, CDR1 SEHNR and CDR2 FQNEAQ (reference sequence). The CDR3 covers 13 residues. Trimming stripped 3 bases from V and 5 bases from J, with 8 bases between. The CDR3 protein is CASSFSGDNEQFL. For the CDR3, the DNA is TGTGCCAGCAGCTTCTCAGGGGACAATGAGCAGTTCTTA.

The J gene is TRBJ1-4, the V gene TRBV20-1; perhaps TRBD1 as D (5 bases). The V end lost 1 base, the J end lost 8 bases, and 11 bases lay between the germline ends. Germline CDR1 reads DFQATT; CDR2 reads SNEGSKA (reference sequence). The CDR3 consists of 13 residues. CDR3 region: CSARVGGGEKLFF. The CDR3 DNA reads TGCAGTGCTAGAGTTGGTGGGGGGGAAAAACTGTTTTTT.

CDR3 DNA sequence: TGTGCCAGCAGGAAGACAGGGGAGGGGGAGACCCAGTACTTC. Its protein product is CASRKTGEGETQYF. V and J are TRBV6-6 and TRBJ2-5; a weak D match, TRBD1 (8 bases). The ends were cut back, 6 bases at V and 5 bases at J, with 16 bases in the middle. In germline, CDR1 is MNHNY, CDR2 SVGAGI (reference sequence). The length of the CDR3 is 14 residues.

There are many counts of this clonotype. CDR3 sequence: CASRNPADTDTQYF. In DNA, the CDR3 is TGTGCCAGCAGAAACCCCGCCGACACAGATACGCAGTATTTT. The V gene is TRBV12-3 or TRBV12-4, the J gene TRBJ2-3; D unresolved. Deletions cut 6 bases from V and 2 bases from J, with 12 bases between. The CDR3 runs to 14 residues.

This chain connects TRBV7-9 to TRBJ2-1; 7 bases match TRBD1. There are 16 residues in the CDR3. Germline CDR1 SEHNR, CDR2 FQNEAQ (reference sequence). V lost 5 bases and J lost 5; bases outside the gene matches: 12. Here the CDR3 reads CASSPQFYGTDNEQFF. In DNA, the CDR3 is TGTGCCAGCAGCCCCCAATTTTACGGGACAGACAATGAGCAGTTCTTC.

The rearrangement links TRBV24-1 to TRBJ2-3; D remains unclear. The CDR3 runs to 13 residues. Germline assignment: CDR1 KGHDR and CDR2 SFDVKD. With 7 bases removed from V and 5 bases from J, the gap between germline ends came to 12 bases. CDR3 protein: CATSQLGIDTQYF. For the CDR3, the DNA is TGTGCCACCAGCCAGTTGGGGATAGATACGCAGTATTTT.

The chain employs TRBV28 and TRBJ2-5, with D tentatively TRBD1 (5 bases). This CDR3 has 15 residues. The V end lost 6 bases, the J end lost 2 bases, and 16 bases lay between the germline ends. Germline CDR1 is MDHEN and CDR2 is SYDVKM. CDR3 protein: CASRRPLGRQETQYF. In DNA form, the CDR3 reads TGTGCCAGCAGACGACCGTTGGGGCGGCAAGAGACCCAGTACTTC.

This CDR3 is CASSTSLQGDTQYF. CDR3 in DNA: TGTGCCAGCAGCACATCCCTACAGGGGGATACGCAGTATTTT. This chain joins TRBV7-3 and TRBJ2-3, with 7 bases aligning to TRBD1. V gave up 5 bases and J gave up 6 bases; unmatched junction bases: 8. The V gene's germline CDR1 is SGHTA and CDR2 FQGTGA. CDR3 length: 14 residues.

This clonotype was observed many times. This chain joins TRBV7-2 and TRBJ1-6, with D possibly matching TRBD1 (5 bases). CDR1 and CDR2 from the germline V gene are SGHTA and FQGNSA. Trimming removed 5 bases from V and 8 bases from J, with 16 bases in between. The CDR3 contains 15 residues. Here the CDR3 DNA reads TGTGCCAGCAGCACATCGACAGCCCGAGATTCACCCCTCCACTTT. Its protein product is CASSTSTARDSPLHF.

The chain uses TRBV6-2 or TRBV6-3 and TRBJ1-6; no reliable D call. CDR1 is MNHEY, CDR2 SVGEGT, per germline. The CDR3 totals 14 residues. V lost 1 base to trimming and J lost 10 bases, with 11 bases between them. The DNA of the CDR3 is TGTGCCAGCAGTTACTTATTGATGGACTCACCCCTCCACTTT. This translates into CASSYLLMDSPLHF.

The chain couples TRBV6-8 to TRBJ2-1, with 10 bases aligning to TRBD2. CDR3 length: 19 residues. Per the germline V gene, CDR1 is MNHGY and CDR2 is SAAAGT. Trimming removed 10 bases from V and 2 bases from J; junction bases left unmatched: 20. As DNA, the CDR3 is TGTGCCATCAGCCGTGAGTCGGCTAGCGGGAGTAAGCCCTACAATGAGCAGTTCTTC. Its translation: CAISRESASGSKPYNEQFF.

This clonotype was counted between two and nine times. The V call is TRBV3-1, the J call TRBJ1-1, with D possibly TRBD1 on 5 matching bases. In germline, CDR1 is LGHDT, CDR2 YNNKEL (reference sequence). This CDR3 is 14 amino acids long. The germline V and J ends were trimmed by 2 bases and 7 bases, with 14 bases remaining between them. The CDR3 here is CASSQMGQINEAFF. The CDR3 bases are TGTGCCAGCAGCCAAATGGGGCAGATTAATGAAGCTTTCTTT.

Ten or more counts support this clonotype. The CDR3 region is CASSLVGGQHKAPKAFF. CDR3 nucleotide sequence: TGTGCCAGCAGCTTAGTCGGGGGACAACATAAGGCCCCTAAAGCTTTCTTT. V and J are TRBV7-9 and TRBJ1-1, with a tentative D call TRBD1 (6 bases). CDR1 is SEHNR, CDR2 FQNEAQ, per germline (reference sequence). Trimming took off 1 base at V and 9 bases at J, with 24 bases between the two ends. The CDR3 is 17 amino acids.

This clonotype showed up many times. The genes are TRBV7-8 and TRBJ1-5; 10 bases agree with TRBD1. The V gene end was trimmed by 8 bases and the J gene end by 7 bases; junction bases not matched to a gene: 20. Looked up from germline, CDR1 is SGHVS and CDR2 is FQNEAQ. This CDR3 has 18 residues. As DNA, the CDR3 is TGTGCCAGCGGAACACATAACCGGGACAGGGGAGGCGGCCAGCCCCAGCATTTT. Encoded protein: CASGTHNRDRGGGQPQHF.

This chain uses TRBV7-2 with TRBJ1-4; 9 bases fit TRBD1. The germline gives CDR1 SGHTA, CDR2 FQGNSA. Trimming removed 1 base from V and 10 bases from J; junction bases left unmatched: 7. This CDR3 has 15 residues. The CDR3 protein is CASSLEGQGIGKLFF. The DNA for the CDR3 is TGTGCCAGCAGCTTAGAGGGACAGGGAATCGGAAAACTGTTTTTT.

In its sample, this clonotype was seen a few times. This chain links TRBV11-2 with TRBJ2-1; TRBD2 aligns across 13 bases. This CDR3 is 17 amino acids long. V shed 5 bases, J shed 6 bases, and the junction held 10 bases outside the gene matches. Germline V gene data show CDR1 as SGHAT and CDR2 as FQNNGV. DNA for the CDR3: TGTGCCAGCAGCCACAAGTCCGGGACTAGCGGGATCAATGAGCAGTTCTTC. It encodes CASSHKSGTSGINEQFF.

CDR3 region: CSVPSWVHGYTF. CDR3 nucleotide sequence: TGCAGCGTCCCCTCGTGGGTACATGGCTACACCTTC. V gene TRBV29-1 combines with J gene TRBJ1-2; D is undetermined. Germline V CDR1 and CDR2: SQVTM, ANQGSEA. The ends were cut back, 6 bases at V and 6 bases at J, with 14 bases in the middle. The CDR3 has 12 residues.

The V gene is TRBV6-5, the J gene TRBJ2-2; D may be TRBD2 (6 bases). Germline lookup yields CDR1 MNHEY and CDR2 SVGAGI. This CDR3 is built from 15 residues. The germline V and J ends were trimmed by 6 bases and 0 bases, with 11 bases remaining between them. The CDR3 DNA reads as TGTGCCAGCAGCCGGGACTTTTCGAACACCGGGGAGCTGTTTTTT. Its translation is CASSRDFSNTGELFF.